Listed below are T cell receptor beta chains from one sample, sequenced in a study of blood T cell repertoires in COVID-19. Clones were read by immunoSEQ multiplex PCR, and TCRdb kept only the in-frame ones, dropping some. Of about 95,000 clones listed, 89% are singletons. Sequencing was performed on peripheral blood. The receptors here all came from a man between 60 and 75 years old with COVID-19, enrolled during active disease. CDR3s include the opening cysteine and the closing phenylalanine or tryptophan. A D gene is named only where the DNA matches it firmly. Some rows mark clone size as missing; the rest say once, few, many or name a class of expanded clone.

d_gene: .
v_gene: TRBV19
abundance: .
j_gene: TRBJ2-7
CDR3aa: CASSIGESPLEQYF
CDR3nt: TGTGCCAGTAGTATCGGGGAGAGCCCGTTGGAGCAGTACTTC

d_gene: .
v_gene: TRBV2
abundance: .
j_gene: TRBJ1-5
CDR3aa: CASSQTGLGNQPQHF
CDR3nt: TGTGCCAGCAGTCAGACAGGTCTTGGGAATCAGCCCCAGCATTTT

d_gene: TRBD1
v_gene: TRBV5-1
abundance: once
j_gene: TRBJ2-5
CDR3aa: CASSLEGAGTQYF
CDR3nt: TGCGCCAGCAGCTTGGAGGGGGCCGGGACCCAGTACTTC

d_gene: TRBD2
v_gene: TRBV5-1
abundance: .
j_gene: TRBJ2-1
CDR3aa: CASSWGAGEVNNEQFF
CDR3nt: TGCGCCAGCAGCTGGGGAGCGGGAGAGGTAAACAATGAGCAGTTCTTC

d_gene: .
v_gene: TRBV7-2
abundance: .
j_gene: TRBJ1-2
CDR3aa: CASSVRAMNYGYTF
CDR3nt: TGTGCCAGCAGCGTGAGAGCGATGAACTATGGCTACACCTTC

d_gene: .
v_gene: TRBV4-1
abundance: .
j_gene: TRBJ1-6
CDR3aa: CASSQERVGDSPLHF
CDR3nt: TGCGCCAGCAGCCAAGAACGGGTCGGCGACTCACCCCTCCACTTT

d_gene: .
v_gene: TRBV27
abundance: .
j_gene: TRBJ1-6
CDR3aa: CASSFREGGDSPLHF
CDR3nt: TGTGCCAGCAGTTTCCGGGAGGGGGGGGATTCACCCCTCCACTTT

d_gene: .
v_gene: TRBV29-1
abundance: .
j_gene: TRBJ2-1
CDR3aa: CSVAQGSYNEQFF
CDR3nt: TGCAGCGTAGCCCAGGGCTCCTACAATGAGCAGTTCTTC

d_gene: .
v_gene: TRBV5-5
abundance: .
j_gene: TRBJ2-3
CDR3aa: CASTPTRISGDTQYF
CDR3nt: TGTGCCAGCACCCCGACTAGGATAAGTGGAGATACGCAGTATTTT

d_gene: .
v_gene: TRBV5-1
abundance: .
j_gene: TRBJ2-7
CDR3aa: CASSARQADEQYF
CDR3nt: TGCGCCAGCAGCGCCAGGCAGGCCGACGAGCAGTACTTC

d_gene: TRBD1
v_gene: TRBV19
abundance: .
j_gene: TRBJ1-5
CDR3aa: CASRDRVSNQPQHF
CDR3nt: TGTGCCAGTAGGGACAGGGTTAGCAATCAGCCCCAGCATTTT

d_gene: .
v_gene: TRBV7-2
abundance: .
j_gene: TRBJ1-6
CDR3aa: CASSLGRNSPLHF
CDR3nt: TGTGCCAGCAGCTTAGGGAGAAATTCACCCCTCCACTTT

d_gene: .
v_gene: TRBV3-1/TRBV3-2
abundance: .
j_gene: TRBJ1-1
CDR3aa: CASSQGADDTEAFF
CDR3nt: TGTGCCAGCAGCCAGGGGGCGGACGACACTGAAGCTTTCTTT

d_gene: .
v_gene: TRBV18
abundance: once
j_gene: TRBJ1-1
CDR3aa: CASSPDLGQQNTEAFF
CDR3nt: TGTGCCAGCTCACCCGACCTGGGACAACAGAACACTGAAGCTTTCTTT

d_gene: TRBD1
v_gene: TRBV7-3
abundance: .
j_gene: TRBJ2-1
CDR3aa: CASSSLQGGNEQFF
CDR3nt: TGTGCCAGCAGCTCCCTACAGGGGGGAAATGAGCAGTTCTTC

d_gene: .
v_gene: TRBV14
abundance: .
j_gene: TRBJ1-2
CDR3aa: CASSGQRWGVYGYTF
CDR3nt: TGTGCCAGCAGCGGACAGAGATGGGGCGTCTATGGCTACACCTTC

d_gene: TRBD1
v_gene: TRBV6-2/TRBV6-3
abundance: .
j_gene: TRBJ2-5
CDR3aa: CASSPQGPGTQYF
CDR3nt: TGTGCCAGCAGTCCACAGGGGCCTGGAACCCAGTACTTC

d_gene: .
v_gene: TRBV6-5
abundance: once
j_gene: TRBJ1-5
CDR3aa: CASSRREDQPQHF
CDR3nt: TGTGCCAGCTCGAGGAGGGAGGATCAGCCCCAGCATTTT

d_gene: TRBD1
v_gene: TRBV19
abundance: .
j_gene: TRBJ1-1
CDR3aa: CASRTKDRGYGAFF
CDR3nt: TGTGCCAGTAGGACTAAGGACAGGGGTTACGGAGCTTTCTTT

d_gene: .
v_gene: TRBV12-3/TRBV12-4
abundance: .
j_gene: TRBJ1-1
CDR3aa: CASSIRENTEAFF
CDR3nt: TGTGCCAGCAGTATCAGGGAGAACACTGAAGCTTTCTTT

d_gene: .
v_gene: TRBV21-1
abundance: .
j_gene: TRBJ2-5
CDR3aa: CASSGTTLQETQYF
CDR3nt: TGTGCCAGCAGCGGGACAACCTTACAAGAGACCCAGTACTTC

d_gene: .
v_gene: TRBV6-4
abundance: .
j_gene: TRBJ2-5
CDR3aa: CASSLQRGPQETQYF
CDR3nt: TGTGCCAGCAGCCTTCAGCGCGGCCCCCAAGAGACCCAGTACTTC

d_gene: .
v_gene: TRBV7-9
abundance: .
j_gene: TRBJ2-3
CDR3aa: CASSSTGSTDTQYF
CDR3nt: TGTGCCAGCAGCTCCACCGGGAGCACAGATACGCAGTATTTT

d_gene: .
v_gene: TRBV7-3
abundance: .
j_gene: TRBJ2-6
CDR3aa: CASSLTPLSGANVLTF
CDR3nt: TGTGCCAGCAGCTTAACTCCTCTCTCTGGGGCCAACGTCCTGACTTTC

d_gene: TRBD1
v_gene: TRBV4-1
abundance: once
j_gene: TRBJ1-3
CDR3aa: CASSSRTGPNSGNTIYF
CDR3nt: TGCGCCAGCAGCTCTCGGACAGGTCCTAACTCTGGAAACACCATATATTTT

d_gene: TRBD1
v_gene: TRBV7-3
abundance: .
j_gene: TRBJ2-3
CDR3aa: CASSSLNQGAGDTQYF
CDR3nt: TGTGCCAGCAGCTCCTTGAATCAGGGGGCGGGAGATACGCAGTATTTT

d_gene: .
v_gene: TRBV24-1
abundance: .
j_gene: TRBJ1-1
CDR3aa: CATSPSVNTEAFF
CDR3nt: TGTGCCACCAGTCCCTCGGTGAACACTGAAGCTTTCTTT

d_gene: TRBD1
v_gene: TRBV18
abundance: .
j_gene: TRBJ1-5
CDR3aa: CASSPSTGGNQPQHF
CDR3nt: TGTGCCAGCTCACCCAGCACAGGGGGCAATCAGCCCCAGCATTTT

d_gene: TRBD1
v_gene: TRBV9
abundance: few
j_gene: TRBJ1-2
CDR3aa: CASSDGGGPNYGYTF
CDR3nt: TGTGCCAGCAGCGACGGAGGGGGCCCTAACTATGGCTACACCTTC

d_gene: .
v_gene: TRBV18
abundance: .
j_gene: TRBJ2-6
CDR3aa: CASSPRGFGANVLTF
CDR3nt: TGTGCCAGCTCACCACGAGGGTTTGGGGCCAACGTCCTGACTTTC

d_gene: .
v_gene: TRBV29-1
abundance: .
j_gene: TRBJ1-3
CDR3aa: CSVQGRVNSGNTIYF
CDR3nt: TGCAGCGTTCAAGGCAGGGTAAATTCCGGAAACACCATATATTTT

d_gene: .
v_gene: TRBV11-1
abundance: once
j_gene: TRBJ1-6
CDR3aa: CASSLTQGYSPLHF
CDR3nt: TGTGCCAGCAGCTTAACGCAGGGATATTCACCCCTCCACTTT

d_gene: TRBD2
v_gene: TRBV5-5
abundance: .
j_gene: TRBJ2-1
CDR3aa: CASSLGLAGKGGNEQFF
CDR3nt: TGTGCCAGCAGCTTGGGACTAGCGGGTAAGGGCGGCAATGAGCAGTTCTTC

d_gene: .
v_gene: TRBV10-3
abundance: .
j_gene: TRBJ1-1
CDR3aa: CAISDSSNTEAFF
CDR3nt: TGTGCCATCAGTGACTCCAGTAACACTGAAGCTTTCTTT

d_gene: .
v_gene: TRBV6-5
abundance: once
j_gene: TRBJ2-2
CDR3aa: CASRRTNTGELFF
CDR3nt: TGTGCCAGCAGGCGAACGAACACCGGGGAGCTGTTTTTT

d_gene: .
v_gene: TRBV6-2/TRBV6-3
abundance: .
j_gene: TRBJ1-5
CDR3aa: CASSYVRGNQPQHF
CDR3nt: TGTGCCAGCAGTTACGTCAGGGGCAATCAGCCCCAGCATTTT

d_gene: TRBD2
v_gene: TRBV4-2
abundance: .
j_gene: TRBJ2-1
CDR3aa: CASSRLLEGLAANEQFF
CDR3nt: TGTGCCAGCAGCCGGCTCTTAGAAGGACTAGCCGCTAATGAGCAGTTCTTC

d_gene: TRBD2
v_gene: TRBV4-2
abundance: .
j_gene: TRBJ2-7
CDR3aa: CASSDGGFYEQYF
CDR3nt: TGTGCCAGCAGCGACGGGGGGTTCTACGAGCAGTACTTC

d_gene: TRBD2
v_gene: TRBV10-2
abundance: few
j_gene: TRBJ2-2
CDR3aa: CASSGWEGTGELFF
CDR3nt: TGCGCCAGCAGTGGTTGGGAGGGGACCGGGGAGCTGTTTTTT

d_gene: .
v_gene: TRBV14
abundance: few
j_gene: TRBJ1-3
CDR3aa: CASSQVPGGGNTIYF
CDR3nt: TGTGCCAGCAGCCAAGTTCCGGGAGGTGGGAACACCATATATTTT

d_gene: TRBD2
v_gene: TRBV7-9
abundance: .
j_gene: TRBJ2-2
CDR3aa: CASSLAGGPHTGELFF
CDR3nt: TGTGCCAGCAGCTTGGCGGGAGGGCCCCACACCGGGGAGCTGTTTTTT

d_gene: TRBD2
v_gene: TRBV20-1
abundance: .
j_gene: TRBJ2-1
CDR3aa: CSASTGLAGGANEQFF
CDR3nt: TGCAGTGCTAGTACGGGACTAGCGGGGGGGGCCAATGAGCAGTTCTTC

d_gene: TRBD1
v_gene: TRBV18
abundance: once
j_gene: TRBJ1-4
CDR3aa: CASSPQQGITNEKLFF
CDR3nt: TGTGCCAGCTCACCGCAACAGGGGATAACTAATGAAAAACTGTTTTTT

d_gene: .
v_gene: TRBV28
abundance: .
j_gene: TRBJ1-5
CDR3aa: CASSFLFSNQPQHF
CDR3nt: TGTGCCAGCAGTTTCCTCTTTAGCAATCAGCCCCAGCATTTT

d_gene: TRBD2
v_gene: TRBV10-2
abundance: .
j_gene: TRBJ2-1
CDR3aa: CASRRLAGGTYNEQFF
CDR3nt: TGCGCCAGCAGGAGGCTAGCGGGAGGAACCTACAATGAGCAGTTCTTC

d_gene: .
v_gene: TRBV6-2/TRBV6-3
abundance: .
j_gene: TRBJ2-4
CDR3aa: CASSYSLNIQYF
CDR3nt: TGTGCCAGCAGTTACTCTCTAAACATTCAGTACTTC

d_gene: .
v_gene: TRBV10-1
abundance: .
j_gene: TRBJ2-1
CDR3aa: CASSPLARSYNEQFF
CDR3nt: TGCGCCAGCAGCCCTCTAGCGCGCTCCTACAATGAGCAGTTCTTC

d_gene: TRBD1
v_gene: TRBV10-3
abundance: .
j_gene: TRBJ1-2
CDR3aa: CALGPQGASTF
CDR3nt: TGTGCCCTGGGCCCCCAGGGGGCGAGTACCTTC

d_gene: TRBD1
v_gene: TRBV11-2
abundance: .
j_gene: TRBJ2-7
CDR3aa: CASSFYRDRGYEQYF
CDR3nt: TGTGCCAGCAGCTTTTACCGGGACAGGGGATACGAGCAGTACTTC

d_gene: TRBD1
v_gene: TRBV28
abundance: once
j_gene: TRBJ2-7
CDR3aa: CASRSPGQGSYEQYF
CDR3nt: TGTGCCAGCAGATCTCCGGGACAGGGTTCCTACGAGCAGTACTTC

d_gene: TRBD1
v_gene: TRBV19
abundance: .
j_gene: TRBJ1-5
CDR3aa: CASSTGQGWDQPQHF
CDR3nt: TGTGCCAGTAGTACGGGACAGGGATGGGATCAGCCCCAGCATTTT

d_gene: .
v_gene: TRBV5-1
abundance: .
j_gene: TRBJ1-1
CDR3aa: CASRPDMNTEAFF
CDR3nt: TGCGCCAGCAGGCCAGATATGAACACTGAAGCTTTCTTT

d_gene: .
v_gene: TRBV7-9
abundance: once
j_gene: TRBJ1-2
CDR3aa: CASSLIGRGYTF
CDR3nt: TGTGCCAGCAGCTTAATCGGGAGAGGCTACACCTTC